The source of this TCR beta chain is a study of beta chain features in type 1 diabetes. As every portion of the isolated RNA was reverse transcribed, the sequencing read expressed TCRB transcripts. TCRdb's copy holds only in-frame clones and misses some; the assay was immunoSEQ multiplex PCR. The profile covers hundreds of thousands of clones, with 10% to 15% appearing a single time and 0.015% to 0.02% taken by the ten largest. This clone was seen more than once but under ten times. The antigen is undetermined. General observations from the study: When cDNA is sequenced, cells with high TCR expression could be over-represented. There was a moderate but significant shortening of TCRB CDR3s in all four CD4+ subsets of Type 1 diabetes patients. Patients' naive, central memory and Treg TCRB repertoires seemed closer to one another than those of healthy donors.

This CDR3 has 14 amino acids. Trimming pared 8 bases from V and 3 bases from J, leaving 15 bases between. Germline V gene sequence: CDR1 SGHVS, CDR2 FQNEAQ. The sequence came from a man aged 18 to 29 in good health. The sample comprised naive CD4+ T cells from blood. The chain uses TRBV7-8 and TRBJ2-3; possibly TRBD2 for D (7 bases). The CDR3 DNA reads TGTGCCAGCCAGAGGGGGGGGGTAACAGATACGCAGTATTTT. Translation: CASQRGGVTDTQYF.